This TCR beta chain was recovered during a study of cytomegalovirus exposure and HLA in healthy donors. The overall study: Approximately 200 million T cells yielded under 130 million unique TCR beta sequences in earlier analysis.

Germline CDR1 SEHNR, CDR2 FQNEAQ (reference sequence). The junction had 5 bases not matched to a gene; V was cut back by 2 bases and J by 1 base. CDR3 length equals 18 residues. 60 Vbeta and 13 Jbeta primers were used in PCR. Profiling relied on immunoSEQ multiplex PCR, and the TCRdb table lists in-frame clones only, not all of them. Among approximately 110,000 clones, roughly 71% were seen once, and the ten largest hold approximately 11%. The rearrangement joins TRBV7-9 to TRBJ2-1, with 13 positions matching TRBD2. The sample was PBMCs. This sequence was found in a man aged 35-49 years in good health and CMV-seropositive. In DNA form, the CDR3 reads TGTGCCAGCAGCTTACGACTAGCGGGAGGAACTTCCTACAATGAGCAGTTCTTC. Its translation: CASSLRLAGGTSYNEQFF.